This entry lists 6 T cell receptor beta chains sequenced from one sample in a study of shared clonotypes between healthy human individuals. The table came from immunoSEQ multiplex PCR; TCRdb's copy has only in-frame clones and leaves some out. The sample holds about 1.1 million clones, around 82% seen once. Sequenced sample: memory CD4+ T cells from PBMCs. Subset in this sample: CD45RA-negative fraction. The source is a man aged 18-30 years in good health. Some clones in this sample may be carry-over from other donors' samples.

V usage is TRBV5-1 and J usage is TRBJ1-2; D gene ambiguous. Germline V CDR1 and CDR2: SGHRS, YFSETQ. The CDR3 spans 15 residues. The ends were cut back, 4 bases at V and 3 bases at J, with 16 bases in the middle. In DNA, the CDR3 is TGCGCCAGCAGCCTCGGCCTCATCGGCCACTATGGCTACACCTTC. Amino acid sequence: CASSLGLIGHYGYTF.

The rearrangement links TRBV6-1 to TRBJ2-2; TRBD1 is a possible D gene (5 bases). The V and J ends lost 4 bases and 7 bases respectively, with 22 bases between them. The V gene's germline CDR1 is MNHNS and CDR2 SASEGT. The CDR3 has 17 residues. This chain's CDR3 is CASSVGVSAAAVGELFF. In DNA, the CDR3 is TGTGCCAGCAGTGTAGGGGTTAGTGCGGCGGCAGTCGGGGAGCTGTTTTTT.

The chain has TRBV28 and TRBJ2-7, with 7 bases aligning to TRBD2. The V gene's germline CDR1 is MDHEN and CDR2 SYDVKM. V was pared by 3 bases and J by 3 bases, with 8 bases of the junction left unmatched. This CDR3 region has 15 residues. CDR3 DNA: TGTGCCAGCAGTTTTGTGGTGGGAGGGAACTACGAGCAGTACTTC. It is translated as CASSFVVGGNYEQYF.

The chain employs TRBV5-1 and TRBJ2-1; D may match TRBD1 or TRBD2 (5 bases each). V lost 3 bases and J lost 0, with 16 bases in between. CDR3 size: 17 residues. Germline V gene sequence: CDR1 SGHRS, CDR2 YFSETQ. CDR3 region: CASSSRSGTGSYNEQFF. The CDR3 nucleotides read TGCGCCAGCAGCTCGCGTTCCGGGACCGGCTCCTACAATGAGCAGTTCTTC.

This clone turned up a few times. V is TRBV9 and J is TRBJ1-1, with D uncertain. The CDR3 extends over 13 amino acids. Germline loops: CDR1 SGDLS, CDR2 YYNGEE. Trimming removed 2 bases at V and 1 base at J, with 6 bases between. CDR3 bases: TGTGCCAGCAGCGTCGGATGGAACACTGAAGCTTTCTTT. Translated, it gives CASSVGWNTEAFF.

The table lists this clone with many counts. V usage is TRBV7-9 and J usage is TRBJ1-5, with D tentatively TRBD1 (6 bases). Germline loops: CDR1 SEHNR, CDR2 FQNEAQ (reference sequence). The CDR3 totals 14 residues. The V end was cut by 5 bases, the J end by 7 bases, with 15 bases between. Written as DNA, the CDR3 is TGTGCCAGCAGCCCTAGAACGGACAGCCAGCCCCAGCATTTT. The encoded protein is CASSPRTDSQPQHF.